One and the same sample provided the 32 T cell receptor beta chains below, sequenced in a study of blood T cells in healthy people across ages. Next came a second PCR, run for roughly 7 to 12 cycles, which used a sample-barcoded 5' primer along with a J-beta primer mix. TCRdb reprocessed the 5' RACE reads with MiXCR, giving one entry per CDR3 protein. The data show over 500,000 distinct CDR3 sequences, around 50% seen once. The specimen sequenced was blood. The receptors derive from a woman older than 75 in good health.

The genes are TRBV5-1 and TRBJ1-1; a weak D match, TRBD1 (5 bases). Germline-derived CDR1 and CDR2 are SGHRS and YFSETQ. Trimming left V 4 bases short and J 5 bases short, with 12 bases between. This CDR3 comprises 13 residues. The CDR3 spells CASSQLEGTEAFF. CDR3 nucleotides: TGCGCCAGCAGCCAACTGGAGGGGACTGAAGCTTTCTTT.

This clonotype was counted at least ten times. This chain uses TRBV10-3 with TRBJ2-7; 7 nucleotides match TRBD2. There are 14 residues in the CDR3. V lost 5 bases to trimming and J lost 2 bases; unmatched junction nucleotides: 6. The germline V gene has CDR1 ENHRY and CDR2 SYGVKD. CDR3 DNA: TGTGCCATCAGTCCTGGGGGGGGTCCCTACGAGCAGTACTTC. It codes for CAISPGGGPYEQYF.

This chain links TRBV18 with TRBJ2-5; 7 bases map to TRBD1. V was pared by 6 bases and J by 2 bases, with 9 bases of the junction left unmatched. Germline CDR1 reads KGHSH; CDR2 reads LQKENI. The CDR3 is made up of 15 amino acids. CDR3 bases: TGTGCCAGCTCCCTTCGACAGGGTAGTCAAGAGACCCAGTACTTC. It encodes CASSLRQGSQETQYF.

This clonotype showed up just a few times. A much larger clone differs from this one at a single base, so this may be a read error. CDR3 DNA sequence: TGTGCCAGCAGCCTCCCATCCAGGTGGGATGAGCAGTACTTC. It codes for CASSLPSRWDEQYF. The V gene is TRBV13, the J gene TRBJ2-5; D not resolved. The CDR3 sequence is 14 residues long. CDR1 is PRHDT and CDR2 is FYEKMQ in the germline V gene (reference sequence). V was pared by 5 bases and J by 11 bases, with 21 bases between.

A word on this clonotype: A much larger clonotype is one base distant, so this may be a read error. This chain uses TRBV5-1 with TRBJ2-3, with D possibly being TRBD2 (7 bases). Germline CDR1 reads SGHRS; CDR2 reads YFSETQ. The CDR3 length is 16 residues. The CDR3 DNA reads as TGCGCCAGCGGCTTGGAGGGGGGGGGTCGACTAGATACGCAGTATTTT. Amino acid sequence: CASGLEGGGRLDTQYF.

V gene TRBV6-5 combines with J gene TRBJ2-5; D gene unclear. Trimming took off 3 bases at V and 13 bases at J, with 15 bases between the two ends. This CDR3 has 12 residues. The germline CDR1 and CDR2 sequences are MNHEY and SVGAGI. As DNA, the CDR3 is TGTGCCAGCAGTTATTTGAACGGGCCCCTGTACTTC. Its protein is CASSYLNGPLYF.

The V and J genes are TRBV4-3 and TRBJ2-7; D remains unclear. V lost 0 bases and J lost 1, with 10 bases in between. Germline V gene data show CDR1 as LGHNA and CDR2 as YSLEER. This CDR3 spans 15 amino acids. This CDR3 reads CASSQDLGKSYEQYF. The CDR3 nucleotides are TGCGCCAGCAGCCAAGATCTAGGCAAATCCTACGAGCAGTACTTC.

The rearrangement joins TRBV14 to TRBJ1-1, with D possibly matching TRBD1 (5 bases). V dropped 4 bases and J dropped 1 base, with 13 bases sitting between them. Germline V gene sequence: CDR1 SGHDN, CDR2 FVKESK. This CDR3 contains 15 residues. The CDR3: CASSRTGTSNTEAFF. In nucleotides, the CDR3 is TGTGCCAGCAGCCGTACCGGGACTTCGAACACTGAAGCTTTCTTT.

In its sample, this clonotype was seen many times. This chain links TRBV5-1 with TRBJ2-7, with unresolved D. Germline V gene sequence: CDR1 SGHRS, CDR2 YFSETQ. CDR3 size: 13 residues. Trimming took 2 bases from V and 3 from J, leaving 9 bases between them. In DNA form, the CDR3 reads TGCGCCAGCAGCTTAAATGAAAACTACGAGCAGTACTTC. Translated: CASSLNENYEQYF.

In regard to this clonotype: A read error is possible here, since a much larger clone lies one base away. The chain joins TRBV7-9 to TRBJ2-3; D ambiguous. This CDR3 comprises 14 residues. V was clipped by 2 bases and J by 3 bases, with 9 bases between them. CDR1 is SEHNR, CDR2 FQNEAQ, per germline (reference sequence). The CDR3 reads CASSLSFPTDTQYF. For the CDR3, the DNA is TGTGCCAGCAGCTTATCATTCCCGACAGATACGCAGTATTTT.

The rearrangement joins TRBV12-3 or TRBV12-4 to TRBJ2-2; possibly TRBD2 for D (6 bases). The V end was cut by 11 bases, the J end by 4 bases, with 14 bases between. CDR3 length equals 13 residues. The CDR3 reads CAGRLGFTGELFF. The CDR3 DNA reads TGTGCCGGCCGACTAGGGTTCACCGGGGAGCTGTTTTTT.

Note on this clonotype: This may stem from a read error, because a much larger clone lies one nucleotide away. V is TRBV5-6 and J is TRBJ2-7; no definite D call. The end of the DNA aligns better with TRBJ2-5, so the J call may be wrong. Germline CDR1 reads SGHDT; CDR2 reads YYEEEE. The CDR3 is 14 residues long. CDR3 bases: TGTGCCAGCAGCGTGTTTCGCCCCGGAGAGACCCAGTACTTC. Amino acid sequence: CASSVFRPGETQYF.

The table lists this clonotype with many counts. The chain joins TRBV29-1 to TRBJ1-4; D remains ambiguous. This CDR3 region has 13 residues. V was shortened by 7 bases and J by 4 bases, with 13 bases between the two germline ends. Per germline, CDR1 SQVTM and CDR2 ANQGSEA. The CDR3 reads CSAKGSLNEKLFF. CDR3 coding DNA: TGCAGCGCCAAAGGGAGTCTTAATGAAAAACTGTTTTTT. The full variable domain, its missing parts supplied by reference TRBV29-1 and TRBJ1-4, is SAVISQKPSRDICQRGTSLTIQCQVDSQVTMMFWYRQQPGQSLTLIATANQGSEATYESGFVIDKFPISRPNLTFSTLTVSNMSPEDSSIYLCSAKGSLNEKLFFGSGTQLSVL.

This clonotype was counted many times. The chain uses TRBV12-3 or TRBV12-4 and TRBJ2-1, with TRBD2 identical over 10 bases. The J segment lost 8 bases and the V segment lost 3 bases, leaving 22 bases of the junction unmatched. This CDR3 is built from 20 residues. Here the CDR3 reads CASSLRLKSGTSVGMDEQFF. Here the CDR3 DNA reads TGTGCCAGCAGTTTGCGCCTCAAATCCGGGACTAGCGTCGGAATGGATGAGCAGTTCTTC.

The V call is TRBV5-1, the J call TRBJ1-1; 11 bases match TRBD1. The CDR3 has 14 amino acids. V trimming: 4 bases; J trimming: 5 bases; junction bases outside the gene matches: 4. Germline CDR1 reads SGHRS; CDR2 reads YFSETQ. The CDR3 spells CASSKGTGGTEAFF. CDR3 DNA: TGCGCCAGCAGCAAAGGGACAGGGGGGACTGAAGCTTTCTTT.

The chain uses TRBV7-9 and TRBJ1-6; D remains unclear. The CDR3 is 18 residues long. Trimming removed 7 bases from V and 0 bases from J, with 19 bases in between. Germline assignment: CDR1 SEHNR and CDR2 FQNEAQ (reference sequence). CDR3 region: CASIQRSRAISYNSPLHF. The CDR3 DNA sequence: TGTGCCAGCATCCAAAGGTCTAGGGCGATCTCCTATAATTCACCCCTCCACTTT.

This clonotype was picked up a small number of times. The junction departs from germline at one end; a sequencing error may be responsible. The V and J genes are TRBV11-2 and TRBJ2-3; 7 nucleotides agree with TRBD1. Germline assignment: CDR1 SGHAT and CDR2 FQNNGV. This CDR3 has 15 amino acids. This CDR3 reads CAGSLGGLGSDTQYF. The CDR3 bases are TGTGCCGGCAGCTTAGGGGGCCTAGGCTCTGATACGCAGTATTTT.

The rearrangement links TRBV3-1 to TRBJ2-7; D is unresolved. The CDR3 is made up of 13 amino acids. V lost 3 bases and J 3 bases, leaving 9 bases between the germline ends. Germline CDR1 reads LGHDT; CDR2 reads YNNKEL (reference sequence). The CDR3, as DNA: TGTGCCAGCAGCCAGACACTTTACTACGAGCAGTACTTC. Encoded protein: CASSQTLYYEQYF.

The V call is TRBV28, the J call TRBJ2-7, with D possibly TRBD2 on 5 matching bases. The V gene's germline CDR1 is MDHEN and CDR2 SYDVKM. Trimming took 4 bases from V and 6 from J, leaving 22 bases between them. This CDR3 spans 16 amino acids. The CDR3 region has the DNA TGTGCCAGCAGTTCCCCCGCGGGTTCCTCGCCCTGCGAGCAGTACTTC. Its translation is CASSSPAGSSPCEQYF.

The CDR3, as DNA: TGCGCCAGCACTACGGTTCCGGGAAACTATGGCTACACCTTC. Protein: CASTTVPGNYGYTF. This chain joins TRBV5-1 and TRBJ1-2; D is uncertain. Germline CDR1 is SGHRS and CDR2 is YFSETQ. V was clipped by 6 bases and J by 2 bases, with 14 bases between them. This CDR3 spans 14 amino acids.

This clonotype showed up just a few times. V is TRBV29-1 and J is TRBJ2-7; D unclear. The V and J ends lost 7 bases and 0 bases respectively, with 7 bases between them. The CDR3 is 11 residues long. Germline values: CDR1 SQVTM, CDR2 ANQGSEA. The CDR3 nucleotides are TGCAGCGGGCGTAGCTCCTACGAGCAGTACTTC. Its translation: CSGRSSYEQYF.

This clonotype appeared many times. The rearrangement joins TRBV7-9 to TRBJ2-1, with 7 bases fitting TRBD1. With 5 bases clipped from V and 3 bases from J, the junction kept 13 bases outside the gene matches. CDR1 is SEHNR and CDR2 is FQNEAQ in the germline V gene (reference sequence). CDR3 length: 17 residues. The CDR3 loop reads CASSPSTGDLVYNEQFF. The CDR3 region has the DNA TGTGCCAGCAGCCCAAGCACAGGGGACCTCGTCTACAATGAGCAGTTCTTC.

This clonotype was recorded a few times. This chain joins TRBV6-6 and TRBJ2-7, with D uncertain. This CDR3 has 15 residues. Trimming stripped 2 bases from V and 7 bases from J, with 18 bases between. Looked up from germline, CDR1 is MNHNY and CDR2 is SVGAGI (reference sequence). The CDR3 DNA reads as TGTGCCAGCAGTTACGGATCGCAGGTATCCAATGAGCAGTACTTC. Its protein product is CASSYGSQVSNEQYF.

This clonotype was recorded at least ten times. V and J are TRBV18 and TRBJ2-7; the D is unclear. The CDR3 has 13 residues. The germline gives CDR1 KGHSH, CDR2 LQKENI. Trimming took 1 base from V and 5 from J, leaving 9 bases between them. The CDR3 reads CASSPQGFDEQYF. The CDR3 DNA follows: TGTGCCAGCTCACCACAGGGTTTCGACGAGCAGTACTTC.

This clonotype has just one count. The chain combines TRBV28 with TRBJ2-7; 12 bases align to TRBD2. The DNA end is more similar to TRBJ2-4, so the J call may be wrong. The CDR3 loop spans 18 amino acids. Germline CDR1 and CDR2: MDHEN and SYDVKM. Written as DNA, the CDR3 is TGTGCCAGCAGTCTGGGACTAGCGGGCGCCACGGCCAAAAACATTCAGTACTTC. Translating it yields CASSLGLAGATAKNIQYF.

Worth noting for this clonotype: It may be a read error: a sequence one base away is much more abundant. CDR3 sequence: CASSLEGRGLFETQFF. CDR3 DNA: TGTGCCAGCAGCTTAGAGGGCAGGGGTTTATTCGAGACCCAGTTCTTC. This chain joins TRBV7-2 and TRBJ2-1; D perhaps matches TRBD1 (6 bases). This CDR3 region has 16 residues. V gave up 1 base and J gave up 13 bases, with 23 bases separating them. Germline V CDR1 and CDR2: SGHTA, FQGNSA.

The V gene is TRBV7-2, the J gene TRBJ2-3; TRBD2 matches at 7 bases. The CDR3 contains 16 residues. V was clipped by 5 bases and J by 3 bases; unmatched bases: 11. The germline V gene encodes CDR1 SGHTA and CDR2 FQGNSA. CDR3 residues: CASSPAGTGRTDTQYF. The CDR3 nucleotides are TGTGCCAGCAGCCCAGCGGGGACGGGACGTACAGATACGCAGTATTTT.

A few counts support this clonotype. This sequence joins TRBV7-9 and TRBJ2-1; 10 nucleotides agree with TRBD2. The CDR3 is 18 residues long. CDR1 is SEHNR and CDR2 is FQNEAQ in the germline V gene (reference sequence). J gave up 2 bases and V 3 bases, and 10 bases lay outside the gene matches. The CDR3, as DNA: TGTGCCAGCAGCTTTCAGGGAAGACTAGCGGGTACCTACAATGAGCAGTTCTTC. Translation gives CASSFQGRLAGTYNEQFF.

The rearrangement links TRBV14 to TRBJ1-1; possibly TRBD1 for D (5 bases). Trimming removed 3 bases at V and 2 bases at J, with 7 bases between. This CDR3 spans 13 amino acids. Germline CDR1 reads SGHDN; CDR2 reads FVKESK. The CDR3 DNA sequence: TGTGCCAGCAGCCAGGACACTAACACTGAAGCTTTCTTT. The encoded protein is CASSQDTNTEAFF.

The chain recombines TRBV4-2 with TRBJ2-1; D may correspond to TRBD1 or TRBD2 (5 bases each). The germline V gene encodes CDR1 LGHNA and CDR2 YNFKEQ. This CDR3 comprises 15 residues. Trimming took 0 bases from V and 9 from J, leaving 15 bases between them. CDR3 region: CASSQDSRGWGEQFF. DNA for the CDR3: TGTGCCAGCAGCCAAGATTCGAGGGGATGGGGTGAGCAGTTCTTC.

As to this clonotype: A read error may be the cause here, since a much bigger clone is one base away. The CDR3 sequence is CATIRGAVQPQHF. As DNA, the CDR3 is TGTGCCACCATCAGGGGTGCGGTCCAGCCCCAGCATTTT. The chain links TRBV15 to TRBJ1-5, with D possibly matching TRBD1 (6 bases). Germline V gene lookup returns CDR1 LNHNV and CDR2 YYDKDF (reference sequence). The CDR3 totals 13 residues. V lost 7 bases, J lost 7 bases, and 14 bases lay in between.

This clonotype was observed at least ten times. V is TRBV3-1 and J is TRBJ2-4; a weak D match, TRBD1 (5 bases). V shed 3 bases and J shed 6 bases, with 18 bases lying between them. The V gene's germline CDR1 is LGHDT and CDR2 YNNKEL (reference sequence). This CDR3 contains 16 residues. The CDR3 loop is CASSQRVAGWINIQYF. For the CDR3, the DNA is TGTGCCAGCAGCCAGAGAGTAGCAGGGTGGATAAACATTCAGTACTTC.